This T cell receptor beta chain is from a study of regulatory T cells in long-lasting Graves disease (dated by TCRdb to about 2021). As for the study more broadly: Patients with newly diagnosed Graves' disease had been on antithyroid drugs for under 3 months. The study was conducted in China and was registered as a clinical trial. A total of around 33 samples underwent TCR sequencing, from about 13 patients with persistent Graves' disease and approximately 20 patients with newly diagnosed Graves' disease. This study used TCR sequencing and RNA sequencing of peripheral blood to compare persistent Graves' disease patients against newly diagnosed Graves' disease patients.

This clonotype appeared many times. Its antigen is currently not known. There are no base qualities to consult, and no much larger clone falls within one base. Library preparation was by multiplex PCR. The run used an Illumina HiSeq 4000. TCR beta libraries were built with iRepertoire HTBI primers and Arm-PCR amplification of CDR3 regions. Before sequencing, the PCR products went through gel purification. The source study handled its data this way. Gene usage analysis of CDR3 amino acid clonotypes used the approximately 62 TRBV and some 15 TRBJ segments found across samples. Filtered high-quality paired reads were merged into contigs using COPE and FqMerger. Contigs were aligned with BLAST to IMGT TRBV, TRBD and TRBJ reference genes, and CDR3 was defined per IMGT. Any clonotype with a frequency above 0.1% was classified as a highly expanded clone. Shannon entropy served as the measure of repertoire diversity, while the Gini coefficient captured V-J evenness. A clonotype was considered public if more than one individual shared it. TCRdb's own reprocessing of the public reads used fastp at Q25 and MiXCR and kept productive beta chains. For every CDR3 protein sequence, its rows merge into one entry that carries the most common genes and DNA. The V and J calls come from TCRdb's annotation, not from the publication. This sample is represented by about 530,000 distinct CDR3 sequences; about 16% of them were singletons. 20% to 30% of the sample is taken by the ten largest.

Overall study outcomes, separate from this receptor: A larger number of public clonotypes was shared among persistent patients (around 3,000) than among newly diagnosed patients (roughly 1,000). The authors noted that the small sample size was a limitation that may lower accuracy. Peripheral blood alone was examined, since thyroid tissue, which constituted the primary lesion, could not be accessed. Sequencing and analysis were limited to the TCR beta chain. Lower TCR Shannon entropy and fewer highly expanded clones were observed in persistent Graves' disease patients than in newly diagnosed patients, which suggested clonal expansion.

What this sample's time point label stands for: newly diagnosed GD, antithyroid drugs for less than 3 months. For both TCR sequencing and RNA sequencing, RNA was extracted from PBMCs in TRIzol. The diagnosis of Graves' disease was made according to American Thyroid Association guidelines. Patients for the study were recruited at an endocrinology department in Xi'an, China. Each patient gave roughly 10 milliliters of peripheral blood, collected in an EDTA anticoagulant tube. PBMCs were isolated by Ficoll Paque Plus density gradient separation without further T cell sorting. RNA quality was checked with an Agilent 2100 Bioanalyzer and agarose gel, and concentration with a NanoDrop 2000. The same data also went into a second study, on T cells in Graves' hyperthyroidism and ophthalmopathy. As the second publication notes: Graves' hyperthyroidism was defined as stable when no progression to ophthalmopathy occurred over 18 months of follow-up. Hyperthyroidism patients were newly diagnosed, with disease duration under 2 months, and aged 18 to 65 years. Any patient with an uncontrolled infection, another autoimmune disease, pregnancy or lactation was excluded. Diagnoses relied on clinical symptoms, serum thyroxine and TRAb, thyroid ultrasound and orbital computed tomography. The TCR CDR3 was subjected to a first round of RT-PCR using the HTBI primer set and the Qiagen OneStep RT-PCR kit. Most expanded thyroid clonotypes (frequency above 0.001) were also detected in blood, suggesting blood repertoires may reflect thyroid immune responses. A model built on a 13 V-J signature distinguished ophthalmopathy from stable hyperthyroidism, reaching 85% to 90% sensitivity and about 81% specificity in cross-validation and 80%/75% in testing. In validation, progression to ophthalmopathy was predicted by the model with 65% to 71% sensitivity and 72% to 85% specificity, a median of about 6.8 months before onset. TCR V-J signatures able to tell the groups apart were searched for in a discovery cohort of 100 patients, of whom roughly 42 had Graves' ophthalmopathy and more than 55 had stable Graves' hyperthyroidism. An independent validation cohort of about 19 hyperthyroidism patients and some 15 patients who later progressed to ophthalmopathy tested prospective prediction of ophthalmopathy. The 100 discovery patients were randomly split 7:3 into training and test sets. In over five Graves' hyperthyroidism patients, the study also compared T-cell repertoires from thyroid tissue with T-cell repertoires from blood. Once sampling was done, hyperthyroidism patients were given methimazole at a starting dose of 30 mg daily, whereas ophthalmopathy patients were given high-dose intravenous methylprednisolone. Libraries were constructed in a second round of multiplex PCR, after which size selection and purification were performed. Paired-end sequencing of the libraries was performed with 100 bp reads on an Illumina HiSeq2000. Raw data were processed with SOAPnuke, discarding reads with adapters, uncalled bases, mean Phred below 15, or no exact constant-primer or identifier match. High-quality paired reads were merged using COPE v1.2.5, and each unique nucleotide sequence was defined as a clonotype. MiTCR v1.1 was used to align clonotypes to the IMGT TRBV, TRBD and TRBJ reference segments. The analysis was restricted to V-J combinations with a frequency above 0.0001, which together covered over 99% of the repertoires. A TCS score was defined as the ratio of F50 (clonal expansion) to E x V (chaos), with BLOSUM62-based TCRdist applied between CDR3 peptides within each V-J. Welch's t-statistics and random forest reduced roughly 530 V-J features to 13, which were used in a naive Bayes classifier (R e1071). No statistical method was used to fix the sample size in advance, and group allocation was not hidden from the investigators. The paper describes TCR Vbeta CDR3 sequencing of more than 120 peripheral blood samples, made up of under 50 ophthalmopathy patients, more than 70 hyperthyroidism patients and about 17 progressor patients.

The origin of this receptor is a woman aged 35 to 60 with Graves disease. Donor details come from another sample of the same person, matched by shared clones. Sample: peripheral blood mononuclear cells (PBMCs), taken at new diagnosis, from a patient treated with antithyroid drugs.

The CDR3 reads as follows: CASSFAGGALTEAFF. DNA sequence: TGTGCCAGCAGTTTTGCGGGAGGGGCTTTGACTGAAGCTTTCTTT. Recombination joined TRBV12-3 or TRBV12-4 with TRBJ1-1; TRBD1 might be the D gene, on 5 matching bases. Its CDR3 holds 15 amino acids, cysteine through phenylalanine. The sequence is cut down to CDR3 DNA, 45 bases in frame from base 1. Trimming costs V 3 bases and J 5 bases, and their ends lie 16 bases apart.